This TCR beta chain was sequenced during a study of control samples from healthy donors and cancer patients. The CDR3 totals 15 residues. Germline V gene lookup returns CDR1 MNHEY and CDR2 SVGAGI. Trimming pared 3 bases from V and 7 bases from J, leaving 16 bases between. Generated by immunoSEQ multiplex PCR, the TCRdb table keeps only in-frame clones and is missing some. Among 95,000 to 100,000 clones listed, about 89% were seen once. The clonotype comes from a man aged 30 to 45 in good health. The chain employs TRBV6-5 and TRBJ2-4; D is perhaps TRBD2 (6 bases). Sequences were obtained from blood. The CDR3 sequence: CASSYKEGAWNIQYF. CDR3 coding DNA: TGTGCCAGCAGTTATAAGGAGGGCGCGTGGAACATTCAGTACTTC.